Below are 16 T cell receptor beta chains sequenced from a single sample in a study of T-cell reconstitution after alpha-beta-depleted transplantation in children. The authors prepared the TCRbeta library with unique molecular identifiers. TCRdb called the PCR reads again in MiXCR, with one record for every CDR3 protein. The table includes roughly 52,000 distinct CDR3 sequences, about 5.7% detected once. Source: PBMCs, mostly from graft donor cells, taken 60 days after TCRalphabeta/CD19-depleted stem cell transplant. The receptors originated from a female patient younger than 10 who had a stem cell transplant for aplastic anemia, so the T cells may come from the graft donor.

For this clonotype: Sequence at one end of the junction differs from germline and may be a read error. CDR3 nucleotides: TGTGCCAGCAGTTCCCTGCAAGAGTCCCAGTACTTC. Translated: CASSSLQESQYF. V and J are TRBV6-2 or TRBV6-3 and TRBJ2-5, with D hard to call. CDR3 length: 12 residues. Germline lookup yields CDR1 MNHEY and CDR2 SVGEGT.

This clonotype was detected many times. V usage is TRBV12-3 or TRBV12-4 and J usage is TRBJ2-3; TRBD2 aligns across 7 bases. V lost 3 bases, J lost 4 bases, and 4 bases stayed unmatched. This CDR3 is built from 14 residues. In nucleotides, the CDR3 is TGTGCCAGCAGTTTGCGGGAGCCGGCAGATACGCAGTATTTT. Translation: CASSLREPADTQYF.

This clonotype has at least ten counts. The J gene is TRBJ2-1, the V gene TRBV25-1; 9 bases match TRBD1. This CDR3 is 16 amino acids long. Trimming removed 6 bases from V and 5 bases from J; junction bases left unmatched: 11. Germline V gene sequence: CDR1 MGHDK, CDR2 SYGVNS. CDR3 DNA: TGTGCCAGCAGAGGAAGTTGGGGACAGGGTCACAATGAGCAGTTCTTC. This encodes CASRGSWGQGHNEQFF. Full variable domain (rest looked up from reference TRBV25-1 and TRBJ2-1): EADIYQTPRYLVIGTGKKITLECSQTMGHDKMYWYQQDPGMELHLIHYSYGVNSTEKGDLSSESTVSRIRTEHFPLTLESARPSHTSQYLCASRGSWGQGHNEQFFGPGTRLTVL.

This clonotype was counted many times. V is TRBV6-6 and J is TRBJ2-3, with 10 bases lining up with TRBD2. Looked up from germline, CDR1 is MNHNY and CDR2 is SVGAGI (reference sequence). J gave up 0 bases and V 6 bases, and 6 bases lay outside the gene matches. The CDR3 covers 16 residues. The CDR3 bases are TGTGCCAGCAGCCTAACTAGCGGGGCCAGCACAGATACGCAGTATTTT. Encoded protein: CASSLTSGASTDTQYF.

This clonotype was seen many times. V gene TRBV20-1 combines with J gene TRBJ1-1; TRBD1 agrees at 9 bases. The CDR3 has 13 amino acids. Looked up from germline, CDR1 is DFQATT and CDR2 is SNEGSKA (reference sequence). The V and J ends lost 7 bases and 7 bases, in that order; junction bases with no gene match: 10. For the CDR3, the DNA is TGCAGTGGGCCGGGACAGGGAGCGGGTGAAGCTTTCTTT. Amino acid sequence: CSGPGQGAGEAFF.

This clonotype was recorded a few times. V gene TRBV18 combines with J gene TRBJ2-7; 7 nucleotides agree with TRBD1. The CDR3 contains 15 residues. J lost 2 bases, V lost 3 bases, and 7 bases had no gene match. Germline CDR1 is KGHSH and CDR2 is LQKENI. CDR3 protein: CASSPANQGAYEQYF. CDR3 sequence (DNA): TGTGCCAGCTCACCGGCCAACCAGGGGGCCTACGAGCAGTACTTC.

This clonotype was observed at least ten times. This chain joins TRBV5-1 and TRBJ2-5; D unclear. V was trimmed by 7 bases and J by 0 bases, leaving 13 bases between them. The germline gives CDR1 SGHRS, CDR2 YFSETQ. This CDR3 has 14 residues. CDR3 loop: CASENGPYQETQYF. CDR3 bases: TGCGCCAGCGAGAACGGGCCGTACCAAGAGACCCAGTACTTC.

This clonotype was seen ten or more times. This rearrangement joins TRBV7-3 to TRBJ2-6; D is undetermined. The CDR3 totals 14 residues. Trimming stripped 3 bases from V and 4 bases from J, with 7 bases between. Looked up from germline, CDR1 is SGHTA and CDR2 is FQGTGA. CDR3 DNA sequence: TGTGCCAGCAGCTTGGGTTACGGGGCCAACGTCCTGACTTTC. Its translation is CASSLGYGANVLTF.

This clonotype was counted many times. The V and J genes are TRBV2 and TRBJ2-7, with D possibly TRBD1 on 6 matching bases. Germline CDR1 is SNHLY and CDR2 is FYNNEI. V lost 7 bases to trimming and J lost 7 bases, with 20 bases between them. The CDR3 runs 14 residues. The CDR3 DNA is TGTGCCAGCAAGGTGTTGCAGGGGATGGGAGAGCAGTACTTC. Its protein is CASKVLQGMGEQYF.

This clonotype was observed many times. V gene TRBV12-3 or TRBV12-4 combines with J gene TRBJ2-2; the D is unclear. The length of the CDR3 is 13 residues. V was pared by 0 bases and J by 6 bases, with 5 bases between. The CDR3 loop is CASSLAVAGELFF. DNA for the CDR3: TGTGCCAGCAGTTTAGCAGTGGCCGGGGAGCTGTTTTTT.

At least ten counts were recorded for this clonotype. This rearrangement joins TRBV20-1 to TRBJ2-2; maybe TRBD1 (6 bases). Germline V lookup: CDR1 DFQATT, CDR2 SNEGSKA (reference sequence). The CDR3 is 15 amino acids. The ends were cut back, 2 bases at V and 2 bases at J, with 12 bases in the middle. Written as DNA, the CDR3 is TGCAGTGCTAGAATTACAGGGAGAAACACCGGGGAGCTGTTTTTT. Protein sequence: CSARITGRNTGELFF.

There are many counts of this clonotype. This chain uses TRBV29-1 with TRBJ2-1, with no clear D. The CDR3 runs 13 residues. V was trimmed by 3 bases and J by 0 bases, leaving 6 bases between them. Germline V CDR1 and CDR2: SQVTM, ANQGSEA. The CDR3 DNA is TGCAGCGTTGATTCTAGCTCCTACAATGAGCAGTTCTTC. It yields the protein CSVDSSSYNEQFF.

Comments on this clonotype: Since a much larger clone is just one base distant, this may be a read error. This is likely a read error, given that the CDR3 carries no conserved phenylalanine or tryptophan at its end. This chain joins TRBV3-1 and TRBJ2-1, with 8 bases fitting TRBD2. The J segment lost 3 bases and the V segment lost 4 bases, leaving 8 bases of the junction unmatched. The germline CDR1 and CDR2 sequences are LGHDT and YNNKEL (reference sequence). The CDR3 is 16 amino acids. The CDR3 loop is CASSRLTSGDYNEQFC. The CDR3 DNA reads as TGTGCCAGCAGCCGACTCACTAGCGGAGACTACAATGAGCAGTTCTGC.

This clonotype was recorded many times. V is TRBV29-1 and J is TRBJ2-3; weak D call: TRBD2 (5 bases). The CDR3 runs to 11 residues. From germline, CDR1 is SQVTM and CDR2 ANQGSEA. The V end was cut by 8 bases, the J end by 5 bases, with 11 bases between. CDR3 loop: CSSRGQDTQYF. Here the CDR3 DNA reads TGCAGCTCGAGAGGGCAAGATACGCAGTATTTT.

At least ten counts were recorded for this clonotype. The J gene is TRBJ1-2, the V gene TRBV5-4; no clear D. This CDR3 contains 12 residues. With 0 bases removed from V and 2 bases from J, the gap between germline ends came to 2 bases. The germline gives CDR1 SGHNT, CDR2 YYREEE (reference sequence). Here the CDR3 DNA reads TGTGCCAGCAGCTTGGACAACTATGGCTACACCTTC. Amino acids: CASSLDNYGYTF.

The chain couples TRBV27 to TRBJ2-7; 9 nucleotides match TRBD1. With 8 bases clipped from V and 2 bases from J, the junction kept 7 bases outside the gene matches. The germline V gene encodes CDR1 MNHEY and CDR2 SMNVEV (reference sequence). The CDR3 length is 14 residues. CDR3 sequence: CASRPGTGPYEQYF. The CDR3 nucleotides are TGTGCCAGCCGACCCGGGACAGGGCCCTACGAGCAGTACTTC.